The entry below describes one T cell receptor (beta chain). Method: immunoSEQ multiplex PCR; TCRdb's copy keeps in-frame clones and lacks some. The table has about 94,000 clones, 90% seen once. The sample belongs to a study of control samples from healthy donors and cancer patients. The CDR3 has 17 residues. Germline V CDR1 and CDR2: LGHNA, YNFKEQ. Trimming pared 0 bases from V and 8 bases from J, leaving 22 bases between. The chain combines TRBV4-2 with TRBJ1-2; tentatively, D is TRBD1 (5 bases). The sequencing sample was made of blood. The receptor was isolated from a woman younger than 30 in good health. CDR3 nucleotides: TGTGCCAGCAGCCAAGATCTAAATTACGGGGCCACGAGGGGCTACACCTTC. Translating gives CASSQDLNYGATRGYTF.